The next 30 T cell receptor beta chains were all read from a single sample in a study of T cell responses to AZD1222 COVID-19 vaccine. Profiling relied on immunoSEQ multiplex PCR, and the TCRdb table lists in-frame clones only, not all of them. The table includes around 120,000 clones, roughly 88% detected once. The sequencing here drew on peripheral blood, taken on day 0 of AZD1222 vaccination. The receptor set was obtained from an adult in good health.

This rearrangement joins TRBV28 to TRBJ1-6; 7 positions match TRBD1. Germline CDR1 MDHEN, CDR2 SYDVKM. The CDR3 is 15 amino acids. Trimming removed 7 bases from V and 9 bases from J; junction bases left unmatched: 12. The CDR3 loop reads CASTSPDRERSPLHF. CDR3 in DNA: TGTGCCAGCACCTCCCCTGACAGGGAGCGTTCACCCCTCCACTTT.

The chain recombines TRBV27 with TRBJ1-5; 8 bases are a match to TRBD1. V lost 2 bases and J lost 4; bases outside the gene matches: 7. The CDR3 length is 16 residues. Germline loops: CDR1 MNHEY, CDR2 SMNVEV (reference sequence). CDR3 in DNA: TGTGCCAGCAGTTTAAGCCCAGGGGGCGCGAATCAGCCCCAGCATTTT. Its protein product is CASSLSPGGANQPQHF.

The chain is built from TRBV5-4 and TRBJ1-5; 10 nucleotides align to TRBD1. Germline-derived CDR1 and CDR2 are SGHNT and YYREEE (reference sequence). The CDR3 consists of 16 residues. The junction had 9 bases not matched to a gene; V was cut back by 1 base and J by 8 bases. CDR3 sequence: CASSLKGGQGSEPQHF. The CDR3 DNA is TGTGCCAGCAGCTTGAAAGGGGGACAGGGGTCGGAGCCCCAGCATTTT.

The chain recombines TRBV4-3 with TRBJ2-1, with 12 bases aligning to TRBD2. The junction had 10 bases not matched to a gene; V was cut back by 1 base and J by 9 bases. This CDR3 is 17 amino acids long. CDR1 is LGHNA, CDR2 YSLEER, per germline. The CDR3 sequence: CASSQAGLAGGPGEQFF. The CDR3, as DNA: TGCGCCAGCAGCCAAGCGGGGCTAGCGGGAGGGCCGGGTGAGCAGTTCTTC.

The chain couples TRBV12-3 or TRBV12-4 to TRBJ2-3; D call uncertain. V gave up 6 bases and J gave up 2 bases, with 3 bases separating them. There are 11 residues in the CDR3. CDR3: CASSLTDTQYF. The CDR3 DNA sequence: TGTGCCAGCAGCCTCACAGATACGCAGTATTTT.

V and J are TRBV20-1 and TRBJ1-2, with 7 bases that match TRBD1. Germline V CDR1 and CDR2: DFQATT, SNEGSKA (reference sequence). CDR3 length equals 11 residues. J was trimmed by 8 bases and V by 3 bases; bases with no gene match: 3. CDR3 sequence reads: CSASGRGGYTF. The CDR3 DNA sequence: TGCAGTGCTAGTGGCAGGGGGGGCTACACCTTC.

V and J are TRBV6-5 and TRBJ1-1; D is unresolved. Looked up from germline, CDR1 is MNHEY and CDR2 is SVGAGI. V was trimmed by 2 bases and J by 8 bases, leaving 6 bases between them. CDR3 length: 11 residues. The CDR3 nucleotides read TGTGCCAGCAGTTACAGAGGAGAAGCTTTCTTT. Amino acid sequence: CASSYRGEAFF.

The V and J genes are TRBV5-1 and TRBJ1-2, with 8 positions matching TRBD1. The V gene end was trimmed by 4 bases and the J gene end by 8 bases; junction bases not matched to a gene: 13. CDR3 length equals 15 residues. CDR1 and CDR2 (germline): SGHRS, YFSETQ. CDR3 in amino acids: CASSRAGGAVEGYTF. The CDR3, as DNA: TGCGCCAGCAGCCGAGCAGGGGGCGCGGTGGAAGGCTACACCTTC.

This clone turned up a few times. V is TRBV11-1 and J is TRBJ1-2; 8 nucleotides line up with TRBD1. CDR1 SGHAT and CDR2 FQDESV come from the germline V gene (reference sequence). The ends lost 4 bases at V and 4 bases at J; junction bases unmatched: 5. The CDR3 contains 14 residues. DNA of the CDR3: TGTGCCAGCAGCTCGAGACAGGGGCTCTATGGCTACACCTTC. It translates to CASSSRQGLYGYTF.

The chain links TRBV11-3 to TRBJ2-5; D might be TRBD1 or TRBD2, each matching 5 bases. Germline V CDR1 and CDR2: SGHNT, YENEEA. Trimming took 3 bases from V and 5 from J, leaving 10 bases between them. The CDR3 length is 13 residues. The CDR3 DNA follows: TGTGCCAGCAGCTTCGGCTGGGGGGAGACCCAGTACTTC. It translates to CASSFGWGETQYF. Drawing the rest from reference TRBV11-3 and TRBJ2-5, the complete variable domain is EAGVVQSPRYKIIEKKQPVAFWCNPISGHNTLYWYLQNLGQGPELLIRYENEEAVDDSQLPKDRFSAERLKGVDSTLKIQPAELGDSAVYLCASSFGWGETQYFGPGTRLLVL.

This sequence joins TRBV28 and TRBJ2-7; D might be TRBD1 (5 bases). This CDR3 contains 15 residues. Trimming cost V 4 bases and J 2 bases, with 15 bases left between them. Germline V gives CDR1 MDHEN, CDR2 SYDVKM. CDR3 protein: CASSSYPTAPYEQYF. The CDR3 nucleotides read TGTGCCAGCAGTTCCTATCCGACAGCGCCCTACGAGCAGTACTTC. Combining the CDR3 with reference TRBV28 and TRBJ2-7 gives the whole variable domain DVKVTQSSRYLVKRTGEKVFLECVQDMDHENMFWYRQDPGLGLRLIYFSYDVKMKEKGDIPEGYSVSREKKERFSLILESASTNQTSMYLCASSSYPTAPYEQYFGPGTRLTVT.

This clone was seen a few times. The DNA for the CDR3 is TGTGCCAGCAGCTTAAAGAGCGGGGGGGCCTGGAATGAGCAGTTCTTC. This codes for CASSLKSGGAWNEQFF. The chain is built from TRBV13 and TRBJ2-1; TRBD2 agrees at 10 bases. The CDR3 has 16 residues. Germline V CDR1 and CDR2: PRHDT, FYEKMQ (reference sequence). V lost 2 bases, J lost 7 bases, and 8 bases stayed unmatched.

The V and J genes are TRBV5-1 and TRBJ2-1, with 8 bases matching TRBD1. CDR1 and CDR2 (germline): SGHRS, YFSETQ. Trimming removed 4 bases from V and 7 bases from J; junction bases left unmatched: 13. This CDR3 spans 16 amino acids. CDR3 residues: CASSRGGQGAWNEQFF. The CDR3 bases are TGCGCCAGCAGCCGCGGTGGGCAGGGGGCGTGGAATGAGCAGTTCTTC.

V is TRBV5-1 and J is TRBJ2-2, with 10 bases fitting TRBD2. Trimming took 2 bases from V and 7 from J; bases not matched to a gene: 11. Germline CDR1 is SGHRS and CDR2 is YFSETQ. The CDR3 is 17 amino acids. This CDR3 is CASSLSASGSLDGELFF. The CDR3 DNA follows: TGCGCCAGCAGCTTATCGGCTAGCGGGAGTTTGGACGGGGAGCTGTTTTTT. The whole variable domain, filled in from reference TRBV5-1 and TRBJ2-2, reads KAGVTQTPRYLIKTRGQQVTLSCSPISGHRSVSWYQQTPGQGLQFLFEYFSETQRNKGNFPGRFSGRQFSNSRSEMNVSTLELGDSALYLCASSLSASGSLDGELFFGEGSRLTVL.

The V call is TRBV6-5, the J call TRBJ1-2; no clear D. CDR1 is MNHEY and CDR2 is SVGAGI in the germline V gene. V was shortened by 5 bases and J by 0 bases, with 13 bases between the two germline ends. The CDR3 contains 15 residues. This CDR3 is CASSNGRRANYGYTF. In DNA form, the CDR3 reads TGTGCCAGCAGTAACGGACGTAGAGCTAACTATGGCTACACCTTC.

The V call is TRBV7-9, the J call TRBJ1-4; TRBD1 matches at 7 bases. V gave up 4 bases and J gave up 2 bases; unmatched junction bases: 4. The CDR3 runs 15 residues. Germline CDR1 SEHNR, CDR2 FQNEAQ (reference sequence). CDR3 sequence reads: CASSSPQGTNEKLFF. CDR3 nucleotides: TGTGCCAGCAGCTCACCACAGGGGACTAATGAAAAACTGTTTTTT.

This clone has only one observation. The rearrangement links TRBV6-5 to TRBJ2-5; D call uncertain. Trimming took 2 bases from V and 13 from J, leaving 14 bases between them. Germline V gene data show CDR1 as MNHEY and CDR2 as SVGAGI. The CDR3 contains 12 residues. DNA for the CDR3: TGTGCCAGCAGTTACCAATATGGGTCGGTGTACTTC. As protein: CASSYQYGSVYF.

The rearrangement uses TRBV25-1 and TRBJ2-1; perhaps TRBD2 as D (5 bases). Germline CDR1 reads MGHDK; CDR2 reads SYGVNS. The CDR3 has 16 amino acids. Trimming removed 1 base from V and 7 bases from J, with 17 bases in between. The CDR3 DNA follows: TGTGCCAGCAGTGAATCCGGTAGCGCGGCGGGTAATGAGCAGTTCTTC. Translation: CASSESGSAAGNEQFF.

The chain recombines TRBV28 with TRBJ1-1, with D possibly TRBD1 on 6 matching bases. Germline V gives CDR1 MDHEN, CDR2 SYDVKM. This CDR3 has 16 amino acids. Deletions cut 5 bases from V and 0 bases from J, with 16 bases between. The CDR3 here is CASSPAGVDMNTEAFF. The CDR3 DNA sequence: TGTGCCAGCAGTCCCGCAGGGGTTGATATGAACACTGAAGCTTTCTTT.

The chain employs TRBV7-9 and TRBJ2-3; 12 bases are shared with TRBD2. The CDR3 totals 14 residues. V lost 8 bases and J lost 4; bases outside the gene matches: 4. The V gene's germline CDR1 is SEHNR and CDR2 FQNEAQ (reference sequence). This chain's CDR3 is CASRSSGGADTQYF. CDR3 in DNA: TGTGCCAGCCGCTCTAGCGGGGGGGCAGATACGCAGTATTTT.

This sequence joins TRBV7-8 and TRBJ1-2; TRBD1 matches at 9 bases. After removal of 3 bases from V and 7 bases from J, the junction contained 6 bases not matched to a gene. The CDR3 is 14 amino acids. Germline-derived CDR1 and CDR2 are SGHVS and FQNEAQ. CDR3 in amino acids: CASSFTGGRSGYTF. CDR3 DNA sequence: TGTGCCAGCAGCTTTACAGGGGGCAGGAGTGGCTACACCTTC.

The chain combines TRBV7-2 with TRBJ1-1, with TRBD1 identical over 8 bases. This CDR3 is 14 amino acids long. The J segment lost 8 bases and the V segment lost 5 bases, leaving 10 bases of the junction unmatched. Germline CDR1 reads SGHTA; CDR2 reads FQGNSA. In nucleotides, the CDR3 is TGTGCCAGCAGCCCAGGACAGGGAGGTTGGGAAGCTTTCTTT. Protein sequence: CASSPGQGGWEAFF.

In this sample, this clone turned up a few times. The chain is built from TRBV18 and TRBJ1-2; D perhaps matches TRBD1 (6 bases). With 3 bases removed from V and 4 bases from J, the gap between germline ends came to 9 bases. The CDR3 has 13 amino acids. Looked up from germline, CDR1 is KGHSH and CDR2 is LQKENI. CDR3 sequence reads: CASSPDSTYGYTF. The CDR3 bases are TGTGCCAGCTCACCGGACAGTACCTATGGCTACACCTTC.

The chain couples TRBV5-5 to TRBJ2-5, with TRBD2 matching over 9 bases. Germline-derived CDR1 and CDR2 are SGHKS and YYEKEE (reference sequence). The CDR3 consists of 16 residues. After removal of 5 bases from V and 1 base from J, the junction contained 9 bases not matched to a gene. The CDR3 DNA reads as TGTGCCAGCAGTTCGGGACCGACTAGCGGCCAAGAGACCCAGTACTTC. As protein: CASSSGPTSGQETQYF.

The genes are TRBV5-1 and TRBJ2-1, with 11 nucleotides matching TRBD2. The trim removed 1 base at V and 9 bases at J, leaving 12 bases unmatched. From germline, CDR1 is SGHRS and CDR2 YFSETQ. The length of the CDR3 is 17 residues. The CDR3 DNA reads as TGCGCCAGCAGCTTGTTTGGTTTAGCGGGGGGGTTTGGTGAGCAGTTCTTC. Protein: CASSLFGLAGGFGEQFF. The full variable domain, with the rest looked up from reference TRBV5-1 and TRBJ2-1, is KAGVTQTPRYLIKTRGQQVTLSCSPISGHRSVSWYQQTPGQGLQFLFEYFSETQRNKGNFPGRFSGRQFSNSRSEMNVSTLELGDSALYLCASSLFGLAGGFGEQFFGPGTRLTVL.

This chain joins TRBV28 and TRBJ1-4; D unclear. The CDR3 is made up of 14 amino acids. The ends were cut back, 7 bases at V and 0 bases at J, with 9 bases in the middle. Germline V lookup: CDR1 MDHEN, CDR2 SYDVKM. The CDR3 bases are TGTGCCAGCACCACGCCCCCAACTAATGAAAAACTGTTTTTT. This sequence encodes CASTTPPTNEKLFF.

This sequence joins TRBV19 and TRBJ1-6; 10 nucleotides line up with TRBD1. The V gene end was trimmed by 7 bases and the J gene end by 7 bases; junction bases not matched to a gene: 10. The germline V gene has CDR1 LNHDA and CDR2 SQIVND (reference sequence). This CDR3 region has 16 residues. The CDR3 DNA is TGTGCCAGTAACGCCCGGACAGGGGGGACCAATTCACCCCTCCACTTT. Amino acid sequence: CASNARTGGTNSPLHF.

The chain links TRBV29-1 to TRBJ1-2; no reliable D call. Trimming took 2 bases from V and 4 from J, leaving 11 bases between them. This CDR3 is built from 13 residues. CDR1 and CDR2 (germline): SQVTM, ANQGSEA. The CDR3 protein is CSVENPGLYGYTF. CDR3 DNA sequence: TGCAGCGTTGAAAATCCCGGTCTCTATGGCTACACCTTC.

The chain couples TRBV6-5 to TRBJ1-4; 7 bases are shared with TRBD1. This CDR3 is built from 13 residues. The germline V gene encodes CDR1 MNHEY and CDR2 SVGAGI. J was trimmed by 7 bases and V by 7 bases; bases with no gene match: 6. The CDR3 region has the DNA TGTGCCAGCACTTCGGACAGGCTTGAAAAACTGTTTTTT. Translation gives CASTSDRLEKLFF.

The chain joins TRBV9 to TRBJ1-2; D remains ambiguous. Trimming stripped 0 bases from V and 2 bases from J, with 8 bases between. CDR1 and CDR2 from the germline V gene are SGDLS and YYNGEE. The CDR3 has 14 amino acids. The CDR3 bases are TGTGCCAGCAGCGTAGTTTCCCAAAACTATGGCTACACCTTC. It translates to CASSVVSQNYGYTF.